Listed below are T cell receptor beta chains from one sample, sequenced in a study of T cells in Graves' hyperthyroidism and ophthalmopathy. TCRdb re-derived calls from the multiplex PCR reads in MiXCR, one entry per CDR3 protein. The data contain 620,000 or so distinct CDR3 sequences, roughly 15% of them singletons. Sequencing used blood. The receptor set was obtained from a woman between 45 and 65 years old with Graves' ophthalmopathy. Each CDR3 is given with its conserved first and last residue. A D gene is named only where the DNA matches it firmly. A row's size may be missing; if present it is once, few, many or a size class.

j_call: TRBJ2-1; clone_size: .; d_call: TRBD2; v_call: TRBV12-3/TRBV12-4; cdr3_nt: TGTGCCAGCAGTTTAAGGGGACTAGCGGGAGGGCCGAATGAGCAGTTCTTC; cdr3_aa: CASSLRGLAGGPNEQFF
j_call: TRBJ2-2; clone_size: .; d_call: .; v_call: TRBV7-2; cdr3_nt: TGTGCCAGCAGCTGGCTAGCGACCGGGGAGCTGTTTTTT; cdr3_aa: CASSWLATGELFF
j_call: TRBJ2-3; clone_size: many; d_call: TRBD1; v_call: TRBV18; cdr3_nt: TGTGCCAGCTCACCCCGGACAGGGGGCGTAGATACGCAGTATTTT; cdr3_aa: CASSPRTGGVDTQYF
j_call: TRBJ1-1; clone_size: many; d_call: .; v_call: TRBV13; cdr3_nt: TGTGCCAGCAGCATCGACAGGAAAGCTTTCTTT; cdr3_aa: CASSIDRKAFF
j_call: TRBJ1-6; clone_size: .; d_call: TRBD1; v_call: TRBV18; cdr3_nt: TGTGCCAGCTCACCTAACGGACAGGGGAACTCACCCCTCCACTTT; cdr3_aa: CASSPNGQGNSPLHF
j_call: TRBJ2-6; clone_size: .; d_call: .; v_call: TRBV20-1; cdr3_nt: TGCAGTGCTAGGGACAGCAGCGTCTCTGGGGCCAGCGTCCTGACTTTC; cdr3_aa: CSARDSSVSGASVLTF
j_call: TRBJ1-2; clone_size: .; d_call: TRBD1; v_call: TRBV28; cdr3_nt: TGTGCCACGTCAGCTCAGACAGGGGGCTCCTATGGCTACACCTTC; cdr3_aa: CATSAQTGGSYGYTF
j_call: TRBJ1-1; clone_size: many; d_call: .; v_call: TRBV11-1; cdr3_nt: TGTGCCAGCAGCAGTACGGTGGGACATCTGAACACTGAAGCTTTCTTT; cdr3_aa: CASSSTVGHLNTEAFF
j_call: TRBJ2-7; clone_size: many; d_call: TRBD2; v_call: TRBV9; cdr3_nt: TGTGCCAGCAGCGTAGGAAGTAGCGGGAGGTCTAGCGAGCAGTACTTC; cdr3_aa: CASSVGSSGRSSEQYF
j_call: TRBJ1-4; clone_size: few; d_call: TRBD1; v_call: TRBV5-6; cdr3_nt: TGTGCCAGCAGCACAGGACAGGGGTGGGAAACTAATGAAAAACTGTTTTTT; cdr3_aa: CASSTGQGWETNEKLFF
j_call: TRBJ2-7; clone_size: few; d_call: .; v_call: TRBV28; cdr3_nt: TGTGCCAGCAGTTTTCACGAGCAGTACTTC; cdr3_aa: CASSFHEQYF
j_call: TRBJ2-3; clone_size: many; d_call: .; v_call: TRBV7-9; cdr3_nt: TGTGCCAGCGATCGGGACACAGATACGCAGTATTTT; cdr3_aa: CASDRDTDTQYF
j_call: TRBJ2-3; clone_size: .; d_call: TRBD2; v_call: TRBV20-1; cdr3_nt: TGCAGTGCTAGGGGTCCGGGACTAGCGGGAGGAGGGACAGATACGCAGTATTTT; cdr3_aa: CSARGPGLAGGGTDTQYF
j_call: TRBJ2-1; clone_size: few; d_call: TRBD2; v_call: TRBV14; cdr3_nt: TGTGCCAGCAGCACGCGGACTAGCGGGAGGGAATACAATGAGCAGTTCTTC; cdr3_aa: CASSTRTSGREYNEQFF
j_call: TRBJ2-1; clone_size: .; d_call: .; v_call: TRBV19; cdr3_nt: TGTGCCAGTAGTATGTTATCAGGGAGTCTGTCCAATGAGCAGTTCTTC; cdr3_aa: CASSMLSGSLSNEQFF
j_call: TRBJ2-3; clone_size: once; d_call: .; v_call: TRBV29-1; cdr3_nt: TGCAGCGTTGATTTTCTTAATCTCGGGGATACGCAGTATTTT; cdr3_aa: CSVDFLNLGDTQYF
j_call: TRBJ1-2; clone_size: many; d_call: .; v_call: TRBV5-5; cdr3_nt: TGTGCCAGCAGTCGCCAGACAGAATCCTATGGCTACACCTTC; cdr3_aa: CASSRQTESYGYTF
j_call: TRBJ2-1; clone_size: few; d_call: TRBD2; v_call: TRBV7-9; cdr3_nt: TGTGCCAGCAGCTTAGCGCCCATAGCGGGAGTATTCAATGAGCAGTTCTTC; cdr3_aa: CASSLAPIAGVFNEQFF
j_call: TRBJ2-5; clone_size: many; d_call: .; v_call: TRBV2; cdr3_nt: TGTGCCAGCAGTGAAGGACAGTCGATCAAGACCCAGTACTTC; cdr3_aa: CASSEGQSIKTQYF
j_call: TRBJ2-1; clone_size: .; d_call: TRBD2; v_call: TRBV4-3; cdr3_nt: TGCGCCAGCAGCCAAGATTGGGCTAGCGGGTCCTACAATGAGCAGTTCTTC; cdr3_aa: CASSQDWASGSYNEQFF
j_call: TRBJ2-7; clone_size: many; d_call: TRBD2; v_call: TRBV27; cdr3_nt: TGTGCCAGCAGTTTATCGGGACTAGGTGTGGGTGAGCAGTACTTC; cdr3_aa: CASSLSGLGVGEQYF
j_call: TRBJ1-1; clone_size: .; d_call: .; v_call: TRBV12-3/TRBV12-4; cdr3_nt: TGTGCCAGCAGTCCACCGGCGGGGTTGGGCACTGAAGCTTTCTTT; cdr3_aa: CASSPPAGLGTEAFF
j_call: TRBJ2-5; clone_size: few; d_call: .; v_call: TRBV7-2; cdr3_nt: TGTGCCAGCAGCCTCAGGGGCCGTTATATGTACTTC; cdr3_aa: CASSLRGRYMYF
j_call: TRBJ2-1; clone_size: .; d_call: .; v_call: TRBV29-1; cdr3_nt: TGCAGCGTCGAGGGCCAATACAATGAGCAGTTCTTC; cdr3_aa: CSVEGQYNEQFF
j_call: TRBJ2-7; clone_size: few; d_call: TRBD2; v_call: TRBV5-4; cdr3_nt: TGTGCCAGCAGCTTGGGGAGGGGTCTAGCGGGAGTTCGGGACGAGCAGTACTTC; cdr3_aa: CASSLGRGLAGVRDEQYF
j_call: TRBJ2-2; clone_size: few; d_call: TRBD2; v_call: TRBV6-1; cdr3_nt: TGTGCCAGCCGGGGGGGAGTCGTCACCGGGGAGCTGTTTTTT; cdr3_aa: CASRGGVVTGELFF
j_call: TRBJ2-3; clone_size: .; d_call: TRBD2; v_call: TRBV10-3; cdr3_nt: TGTGCCATCAGTGAGACTAGCGGGAAGGTAGATACGCAGTATTTT; cdr3_aa: CAISETSGKVDTQYF
j_call: TRBJ1-4; clone_size: many; d_call: .; v_call: TRBV5-1; cdr3_nt: TGCGCCAGCAGCGGGGGACGGCCTAATGAAAAACTGTTTTTT; cdr3_aa: CASSGGRPNEKLFF
j_call: TRBJ1-1; clone_size: many; d_call: .; v_call: TRBV12-3/TRBV12-4; cdr3_nt: TGTGCCAGCAGTTTAAGTACAGGAATCACTGAAGCTTTCTTT; cdr3_aa: CASSLSTGITEAFF
j_call: TRBJ2-1; clone_size: few; d_call: TRBD2; v_call: TRBV7-9; cdr3_nt: TGTGCCAGCAGCTCCGAGAGACTAGCGGGAGGCGTAGGGGGTGAGCAGTTCTTC; cdr3_aa: CASSSERLAGGVGGEQFF
j_call: TRBJ1-1; clone_size: many; d_call: .; v_call: TRBV28; cdr3_nt: TGTGCCAGCAGTTTATTGTCCACTGAAGCTTTCTTT; cdr3_aa: CASSLLSTEAFF
j_call: TRBJ1-1; clone_size: many; d_call: .; v_call: TRBV6-1; cdr3_nt: TGTGCCAGCAGAGACCAGGGGAGGAGGAACACTGAAGCTTTCTTT; cdr3_aa: CASRDQGRRNTEAFF
j_call: TRBJ2-1; clone_size: many; d_call: TRBD2; v_call: TRBV20-1; cdr3_nt: TGCAGTGCTAGAGATCGAAGGACTAGCGGAGCGAATGAGCAGTTCTTC; cdr3_aa: CSARDRRTSGANEQFF
j_call: TRBJ2-4; clone_size: many; d_call: .; v_call: TRBV11-2; cdr3_nt: TGTGCCAGCAGCTTATATCGGGAACACTTGGACATTCAGTACTTC; cdr3_aa: CASSLYREHLDIQYF
j_call: TRBJ1-6; clone_size: once; d_call: .; v_call: TRBV5-5; cdr3_nt: TGTGCCAGCAGCCAAGGCGGACTCTCCCCACCCCTCCACTTT; cdr3_aa: CASSQGGLSPPLHF
j_call: TRBJ2-1; clone_size: .; d_call: .; v_call: TRBV20-1; cdr3_nt: TGCAGTGGCCAGATGATTGGGTCCTACAATGAGCAGTTCTTC; cdr3_aa: CSGQMIGSYNEQFF
j_call: TRBJ1-1; clone_size: .; d_call: .; v_call: TRBV29-1; cdr3_nt: TGCAGCGTGTTCAGGCGGGCGGACACTGAAGCTTTCTTT; cdr3_aa: CSVFRRADTEAFF
j_call: TRBJ2-5; clone_size: many; d_call: .; v_call: TRBV5-1; cdr3_nt: TGCGCCAGCAGCTTGGAAGGGAGGGAGACCCAGTACTTC; cdr3_aa: CASSLEGRETQYF
j_call: TRBJ2-3; clone_size: many; d_call: .; v_call: TRBV9; cdr3_nt: TGTGCCAGCAGCGTAGGGACTACCACAGATACGCAGTATTTT; cdr3_aa: CASSVGTTTDTQYF
j_call: TRBJ2-1; clone_size: many; d_call: .; v_call: TRBV7-9; cdr3_nt: TGTGCCAGCAGCCCCAGTCATGTTAGATCACAGAGCTCCTACAATGAGCAGTTCTTC; cdr3_aa: CASSPSHVRSQSSYNEQFF